Each of the 7 T cell receptor beta chains below was sequenced from the same sample in a study of early T cells in non-severe SARS-CoV-2 infection. TCRdb ran MiXCR on the 5' RACE reads and lists one entry per CDR3 protein. The data contain about 83,000 distinct CDR3 sequences, over 9.5% of them singletons. The sequenced sample was whole blood, obtained at baseline. All receptors come from an adult who was a healthcare worker with PCR-confirmed SARS-CoV-2 infection or an uninfected control (not recorded which).

A few counts support this clonotype. This chain links TRBV28 with TRBJ2-1; 8 nucleotides align to TRBD2. Germline-derived CDR1 and CDR2 are MDHEN and SYDVKM. After removal of 4 bases from V and 12 bases from J, the junction contained 17 bases not matched to a gene. The CDR3 loop spans 16 amino acids. The CDR3 DNA follows: TGTGCCAGCAGTTGGTCCTCGAGCGGGAGCAGGGAAGTGCAGTTCTTC. This codes for CASSWSSSGSREVQFF.

In its sample, this clonotype was seen a few times. The chain is built from TRBV6-5 and TRBJ2-7, with D perhaps assigned TRBD1 or TRBD2 (5 bases each). This CDR3 has 13 amino acids. Germline CDR1 and CDR2: MNHEY and SVGAGI. Trimming pared 7 bases from V and 0 bases from J, leaving 10 bases between. CDR3 loop: CASTGTPSYEQYF. CDR3 nucleotide sequence: TGTGCCAGCACCGGGACGCCCTCCTACGAGCAGTACTTC.

The genes are TRBV28 and TRBJ2-6, with D possibly matching TRBD1 (5 bases). The CDR3 spans 16 residues. The ends were cut back, 5 bases at V and 3 bases at J, with 14 bases in the middle. Germline CDR1 and CDR2: MDHEN and SYDVKM. CDR3 residues: CASSRIQGGGANVLTF. The DNA for the CDR3 is TGTGCCAGCAGTAGAATCCAGGGCGGTGGGGCCAACGTCCTGACTTTC. Variable domain in full (rest from reference TRBV28 and TRBJ2-6): DVKVTQSSRYLVKRTGEKVFLECVQDMDHENMFWYRQDPGLGLRLIYFSYDVKMKEKGDIPEGYSVSREKKERFSLILESASTNQTSMYLCASSRIQGGGANVLTFGAGSRLTVL.

There are many counts of this clonotype. The chain employs TRBV5-6 and TRBJ2-5, with TRBD2 identical over 7 bases. J gave up 9 bases and V 2 bases, and 16 bases lay outside the gene matches. Germline lookup yields CDR1 SGHDT and CDR2 YYEEEE. This CDR3 has 16 amino acids. The CDR3 DNA reads as TGTGCCAGCAGCTTACTTGGCGGGAGTGCCGTTCGTCCCCAGTACTTC. Residues: CASSLLGGSAVRPQYF.

This clonotype turned up a few times. The chain employs TRBV6-6 and TRBJ1-5, with no clear D. Germline values: CDR1 MNHNY, CDR2 SVGAGI (reference sequence). The CDR3 length is 16 residues. V lost 0 bases, J lost 4 bases, and 13 bases lay in between. Written as DNA, the CDR3 is TGTGCCAGCAGTTACTCCCGACCAGTCGAAAATCAGCCCCAGCATTTT. Translating gives CASSYSRPVENQPQHF.

The J gene is TRBJ1-2, the V gene TRBV12-3 or TRBV12-4; D unresolved. This CDR3 has 15 amino acids. V dropped 9 bases and J dropped 2 bases, with 19 bases sitting between them. CDR3 in DNA: TGTGCCAGTGCGCCGAGGCGGGGTTTGAACTATGGCTACACCTTC. Encoded protein: CASAPRRGLNYGYTF.

The chain joins TRBV7-9 to TRBJ2-5; D may match TRBD1 or TRBD2 (5 bases each). The CDR3 loop spans 15 amino acids. V was shortened by 0 bases and J by 2 bases, with 10 bases between the two germline ends. The germline gives CDR1 SEHNR, CDR2 FQNEAQ (reference sequence). The CDR3 here is CASSLAPGLQETQYF. As DNA, the CDR3 is TGTGCCAGCAGCTTAGCCCCGGGGCTTCAAGAGACCCAGTACTTC.